Below are 14 T cell receptor beta chains sequenced from a single sample in a study of shared clonotypes between healthy human individuals. Method: immunoSEQ multiplex PCR; TCRdb's copy keeps in-frame clones and lacks some. The table records over 2 million clones, 85% to 95% of them present only once. Material: naive CD4+ T cells from PBMCs. As to subset: CD45RA+ positively selected. Receptors originate from a young man in good health. Some clones in this sample may be carry-over from other donors' samples.

This chain uses TRBV28 with TRBJ1-5, with unresolved D. CDR3 length equals 13 residues. Trimming removed 5 bases at V and 7 bases at J, with 12 bases between. Germline V gives CDR1 MDHEN, CDR2 SYDVKM. The CDR3 loop reads CASSQISGQPQHF. The CDR3 coding sequence is TGTGCCAGCAGTCAGATAAGCGGACAGCCCCAGCATTTT.

The chain combines TRBV2 with TRBJ2-2; TRBD2 matches 11 bases. V dropped 5 bases and J dropped 9; count of bases not matched to a gene: 11. The CDR3 extends over 16 amino acids. CDR1 and CDR2 (germline): SNHLY, FYNNEI. The CDR3 loop is CASSKSGLADPWELFF. In DNA, the CDR3 is TGTGCCAGCAGTAAATCGGGACTAGCGGACCCATGGGAGCTGTTTTTT.

The CDR3 reads CASSPLGGAYEQYF. The CDR3 DNA reads TGCGCCAGCAGCCCCCTCGGGGGGGCCTACGAGCAGTACTTC. V usage is TRBV5-1 and J usage is TRBJ2-7; TRBD2 matches 8 bases. The J segment lost 2 bases and the V segment lost 4 bases, leaving 5 bases of the junction unmatched. Germline assignment: CDR1 SGHRS and CDR2 YFSETQ. The CDR3 consists of 14 residues. The entire variable domain, with the rest obtained from reference TRBV5-1 and TRBJ2-7, is as follows: KAGVTQTPRYLIKTRGQQVTLSCSPISGHRSVSWYQQTPGQGLQFLFEYFSETQRNKGNFPGRFSGRQFSNSRSEMNVSTLELGDSALYLCASSPLGGAYEQYFGPGTRLTVT.

The CDR3 is CAISLANRGNSYNEQFF. The DNA of the CDR3 is TGTGCCATATCTCTCGCCAACAGGGGGAACTCCTACAATGAGCAGTTCTTC. This sequence joins TRBV7-9 and TRBJ2-1, with 8 bases aligning to TRBD1. Losses at the gene ends were 10 bases for V and 0 bases for J; bases not matched to a gene: 14. The CDR3 contains 17 residues. Germline values: CDR1 SEHNR, CDR2 FQNEAQ (reference sequence).

The chain has TRBV13 and TRBJ2-5; no clear D. This CDR3 is 12 amino acids long. Per germline, CDR1 PRHDT and CDR2 FYEKMQ (reference sequence). Trimming removed 2 bases from V and 4 bases from J, with 5 bases in between. The CDR3 sequence is CASSLIRETQYF. Here the CDR3 DNA reads TGTGCCAGCAGCTTAATCCGAGAGACCCAGTACTTC.

This chain uses TRBV7-6 with TRBJ2-1; 11 nucleotides align to TRBD2. The junction had 4 bases not matched to a gene; V was cut back by 5 bases and J by 4 bases. Germline CDR1 and CDR2: SGHVS and FNYEAQ. This CDR3 contains 15 residues. This chain's CDR3 is CASSPIAGGYNEQFF. The CDR3 region has the DNA TGTGCCAGCAGCCCAATAGCGGGAGGGTACAATGAGCAGTTCTTC.

This sequence joins TRBV5-1 and TRBJ2-7; 9 bases fit TRBD2. Losses at the gene ends were 5 bases for V and 5 bases for J; bases not matched to a gene: 11. The CDR3 consists of 15 residues. Germline CDR1 and CDR2: SGHRS and YFSETQ. This CDR3 reads CASRNLGVAGDEQYF. The CDR3 DNA is TGCGCCAGCAGGAATCTTGGGGTAGCGGGAGACGAGCAGTACTTC.

The V gene is TRBV5-1, the J gene TRBJ2-3; 15 nucleotides agree with TRBD2. Germline assignment: CDR1 SGHRS and CDR2 YFSETQ. J lost 9 bases, V lost 4 bases, and 6 bases had no gene match. This CDR3 is 15 amino acids long. CDR3 protein: CASSPYGLAGGTQYF. The CDR3 nucleotides are TGCGCCAGCAGCCCGTACGGACTAGCGGGAGGGACGCAGTATTTT.

The gene calls are TRBV18 and TRBJ2-7; possible D gene TRBD2, 5 bases. CDR1 is KGHSH and CDR2 is LQKENI in the germline V gene. V dropped 3 bases and J dropped 4 bases, with 19 bases sitting between them. The CDR3 runs 16 residues. The chain's CDR3 is CASSPYGSSGKYEQYF. In DNA form, the CDR3 reads TGTGCCAGCTCACCCTATGGGAGTTCGGGAAAGTACGAGCAGTACTTC.

The genes are TRBV5-4 and TRBJ2-7, with TRBD2 matching 9 bases. The germline gives CDR1 SGHNT, CDR2 YYREEE (reference sequence). The J segment lost 1 base and the V segment lost 4 bases, leaving 9 bases of the junction unmatched. CDR3 length: 16 residues. CDR3 DNA sequence: TGTGCCAGCAGCCCCGGTGGTGCGGGAGGGTCCTACGAGCAGTACTTC. The encoded protein is CASSPGGAGGSYEQYF.

This chain joins TRBV29-1 and TRBJ1-2; D unresolved. Trimming cost V 2 bases and J 8 bases, with 24 bases left between them. The CDR3 runs 16 residues. Germline V CDR1 and CDR2: SQVTM, ANQGSEA. CDR3 sequence: CSVELAGSRGLWGYTF. CDR3 coding DNA: TGCAGCGTTGAACTTGCGGGGTCACGTGGCCTATGGGGCTACACCTTC.

The chain combines TRBV5-4 with TRBJ1-1, with 10 positions matching TRBD1. The CDR3 covers 16 residues. The V segment lost 3 bases and the J segment 0 bases; nucleotides outside the gene matches: 5. Per the germline V gene, CDR1 is SGHNT and CDR2 is YYREEE (reference sequence). The CDR3 bases are TGTGCCAGCAGCTCCCGGGACAGGGGCATGAACACTGAAGCTTTCTTT. As protein: CASSSRDRGMNTEAFF.

V usage is TRBV2 and J usage is TRBJ1-1; TRBD1 aligns across 7 bases. There are 15 residues in the CDR3. J was trimmed by 7 bases and V by 2 bases; bases with no gene match: 10. Per germline, CDR1 SNHLY and CDR2 FYNNEI. The CDR3 loop reads CASSERRQGVGEAFF. As DNA, the CDR3 is TGTGCCAGCAGTGAAAGGAGACAGGGAGTCGGTGAAGCTTTCTTT.

This chain connects TRBV28 to TRBJ2-7, with 8 bases aligning to TRBD1. CDR1 is MDHEN, CDR2 SYDVKM, per germline. The CDR3 has 15 residues. V was pared by 5 bases and J by 2 bases, with 8 bases of the junction left unmatched. In nucleotides, the CDR3 is TGTGCCAGCAGTCACAGGGGGTTCAATCCCTACGAGCAGTACTTC. It specifies CASSHRGFNPYEQYF.